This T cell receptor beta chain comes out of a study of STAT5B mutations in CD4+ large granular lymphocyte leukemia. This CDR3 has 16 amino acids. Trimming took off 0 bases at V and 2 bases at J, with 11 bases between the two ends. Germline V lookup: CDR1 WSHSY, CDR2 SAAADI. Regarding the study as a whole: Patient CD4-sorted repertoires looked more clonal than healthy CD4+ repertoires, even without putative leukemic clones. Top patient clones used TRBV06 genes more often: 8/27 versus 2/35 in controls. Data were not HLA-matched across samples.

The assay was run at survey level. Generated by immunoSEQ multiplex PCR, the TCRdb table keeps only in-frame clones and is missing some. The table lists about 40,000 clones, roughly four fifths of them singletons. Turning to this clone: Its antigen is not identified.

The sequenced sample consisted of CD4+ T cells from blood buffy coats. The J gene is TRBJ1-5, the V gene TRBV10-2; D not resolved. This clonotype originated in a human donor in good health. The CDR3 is CASSESGTGGNQPQHF. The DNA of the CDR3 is TGCGCCAGCAGTGAGTCAGGCACGGGCGGCAATCAGCCCCAGCATTTT.